The clone carrying this TCR beta chain turned up a few times. Its target is not known. The repertoire was sequenced with immunoSEQ multiplex PCR; TCRdb's copy has only in-frame clones and lacks some. The sample consists of 130,000 or so clones, approximately 88% of them appearing once. These data originate in a study of T cell responses to AZD1222 COVID-19 vaccine. Regarding the study as a whole: Reportedly, close to half of spike-specific TCRs are directed against unmutated variant regions. Compared with day 0, the breadth and depth of the Spike-specific TCR repertoire rose significantly after two doses of AZD1222. There were mostly white British donors and more females than males, and clonal diversity was possibly underestimated.

The sample in question was peripheral blood, obtained 28 days after the second AZD1222 dose. This clonotype was obtained from an adult who received the AZD1222 COVID-19 vaccine.

CDR3 loop: CASSLVGGIGGTEAFF. In nucleotides, the CDR3 is TGCGCCAGCAGCTTGGTAGGGGGAATCGGTGGGACTGAAGCTTTCTTT. The chain links TRBV5-1 to TRBJ1-1, with a weak D call TRBD1 (6 bases). The length of the CDR3 is 16 residues. V was clipped by 0 bases and J by 5 bases, with 17 bases between them. Germline V gives CDR1 SGHRS, CDR2 YFSETQ. Full variable domain (rest looked up from reference TRBV5-1 and TRBJ1-1): KAGVTQTPRYLIKTRGQQVTLSCSPISGHRSVSWYQQTPGQGLQFLFEYFSETQRNKGNFPGRFSGRQFSNSRSEMNVSTLELGDSALYLCASSLVGGIGGTEAFFGQGTRLTVV.